This T cell receptor beta chain was recorded in a study of cytomegalovirus exposure and HLA in healthy donors (dated by TCRdb to the late 2010s). For the wider study: An earlier analysis of approximately 640 of the donors reported more than 250 Gb of sequence data and 100 million to 130 million unique TCR beta sequences from about 200 million T cells. An early release covering around 630 HLA-typed donors comprised approximately 300 gigabases of sequencing data and roughly 86 million unique TCR sequences. Of the approximately 400 genotyped donors, over 65% fell in the genetic ancestry cluster associated with self-reported Caucasian donors. The study aimed to test whether cataloging public T cell receptors could reveal signatures of past pathogen exposure. The T cell repertoires of several hundred subjects were profiled by immunosequencing and related to cytomegalovirus serostatus. Besides the first cohort of around 670 subjects, a separate validation cohort made up of over 100 different subjects was used. To predict cytomegalovirus infection status, the study brought together high-throughput TCR immunosequencing, statistical association of individual TCRs with disease status, and machine learning. A later analysis re-analyzed previously published TCR beta repertoires from 650 to 800 donors and added high-resolution HLA genotyping to study TCR occurrence patterns. Rather than drawing on any new phenotypic data, the later analysis identified candidate immune exposures from TCR beta sequences and the way those sequences occurred across donors. An earlier analysis of around 540 of the donors applied high-throughput TCR beta sequencing to assess whether each TCR beta V gene segment acted as functional or pseudogenic. Donor age, sex, ethnicity and CMV serostatus were collected together with the repertoire data. A later genetic analysis took genome-wide SNP genotypes for about 60% of the roughly 670 donors and used that subset as a discovery cohort. All discovery cohort repertoires had been generated on a single sequencing platform. HLA typing included class I and class II loci at four-digit resolution. The number of donors typed differed by locus, with 629-630 for A, B, C, DRB1 and DQB1, approximately 500 for DQA1, 600 to 610 for DPA1, and about 450 for DPB1. Because of strong linkage in the cohort, roughly five DR-DQ haplotypes were treated as single units for association and clustering. Across approximately 420 genotyped donors of the cohort, an average of approximately 220,000 unique TCR beta nucleotide sequences per donor were sequenced, and roughly a sixth of those sequences were non-productive.

Results the study describes overall, beyond this receptor: CMV serostatus was the only immune exposure information available for the cohort. In an earlier analysis of around 500 of the donors, most TCR beta V segments appeared in productive rearrangements about 87% or about 30% of the time, broadly matching IMGT annotations. Most CMV-associated TCR beta chains appeared to be HLA-restricted in a later analysis, and the HLA associations seemed to be driven largely by CMV exposure. A later analysis associated around 16,000 TCR beta sequences with specific HLA alleles at a false discovery rate of 0.05. Three of the identified cytomegalovirus-associated TCR beta chains were confirmed in vitro to be specific for cytomegalovirus antigens. In both the original and validation cohorts, the classifier was reported to diagnose cytomegalovirus status with high specificity and sensitivity. While some public TCRs were present in many individuals, most TCR sequences turned up only very rarely across donors. Presence/absence analyses assumed roughly uniform sequencing depth across donors, an assumption that may not hold. Because the 87-base-pair reads could not distinguish some IMGT-functional V segments, including TRBV6-2 and TRBV6-3, those segments were excluded. In a later analysis, the rate of TCR association differed among HLA loci, with DRB1 alleles having the most associated TCRs and HLA-C alleles having the fewest. An association between a missense DCLRE1C variant and V-gene and J-gene trimming of TCR beta chains was found in a later genetic analysis and replicated in an independent cohort. According to a later analysis, parvovirus B19, influenza, CMV and Epstein-Barr virus appeared linked to several top co-occurrence clusters. A total of 164 TCR beta chains were listed by the study as associated with cytomegalovirus. Because HLA typing was missing for some donors at each locus, association tests included only the typed subset. A cluster of highly shared sequence variants was judged likely to represent a technical artifact of the sequencing pipeline. In this cohort, only TCR beta chains were sequenced, and detectable features were limited by the absence of alpha or paired-chain data. The authors suggested that the approach could potentially be generalized to other disease states and immunological phenotypes. According to a later genetic analysis, donors in an Asian-associated ancestry cluster had fewer N-insertions in productive TCRs than the approximately 610-donor mean. When HLA alleles, especially DR and DQ, strongly co-occurred, attributing TCR associations to individual alleles was difficult. Correlated functional status among segregating V segments might reflect linkage disequilibrium, but an unknown experimental factor could not be ruled out. Compared with equally common non-associated chains, HLA-associated TCR beta chains in a later analysis were more clonally expanded and had lower generation probabilities. A further reported finding was that TCR beta sequences accurately predicted the HLA-A and HLA-B alleles for most subjects in the first cohort. The earlier analysis of approximately 560 of the donors excluded 15 to 20 rarely observed V segments, including chromosome 9 orphons, because counts were too low.

The cohort comprised 666 healthy bone marrow donors. At the time of sampling, every cohort member was nominally healthy, though immune exposures that went unrecorded were likely present. The donor tested CMV seronegative, placing the donor among the 350 or so seronegative members of the cohort. A peripheral blood sample was provided by each donor, and peripheral blood mononuclear cells were used for TCR beta sequencing. The Qiagen DNeasy Blood Extraction Kit was used to extract genomic DNA from the blood cell samples. The cysteine opens and the phenylalanine closes a CDR3 of 15 amino acids. Here the CDR3 DNA is all that survives: 45 bases in frame from base 1. As encoded in the germline V gene, CDR1 is SGHAT while CDR2 is FQNNGV. From V the trimming removes 3 bases and from J it removes 5 bases, while the gene matches leave 8 bases of the junction unaccounted for. Libraries were constructed by the immunoSEQ multiplex PCR assay. The multiplex PCR relied on a mix of 60 forward primers for TCR Vbeta segments and 13 reverse primers for TCR Jbeta segments. A multiplex PCR assay on genomic DNA amplified the CDR3 region of rearranged TCR beta genes. On the Illumina HiSeq System, the amplified TCR beta libraries were sequenced as 87-base-pair reads. The original methods were these. Across the 600 to 700 repertoires, a later analysis counted some 81 million unique TCR beta chains, roughly 11 million of which were shared by at least two donors. To remove PCR and sequencing errors, raw reads were error-corrected and collapsed into unique sequences using a nearest-neighbor algorithm that merged closely related sequences. V, D and J gene segments were assigned by aligning CDR3 sequences to IMGT reference sequences. For a sequence to be retained, a match of at least six nucleotides to both a V gene segment and a J gene segment was required. Rearrangements were called productive when the CDR3 lacked stop codons and stayed in frame with V and J; all others were non-productive. CDR3 was defined by IMGT convention, running from the second conserved V-encoded cysteine to the conserved J-encoded phenylalanine. In an earlier analysis of more than 550 of the donors, sequences lacking an unambiguous match to a single V gene segment were excluded. An earlier analysis of several hundred of the donors classified V segments as functional when productive rearrangements were above 56.7% and as segregating when the standard deviation between donors was above 5%. To diagnose cytomegalovirus status from the catalog of TCR beta chain sequences, a statistical classification framework was built. V and J gene assignment, in a later analysis, came from comparing TCR nucleotide sequences with IMGT/GENE-DB human TR gene sequences. Using the TCRdist pipeline, a later analysis assigned CDR3 sequences along with most-parsimonious VDJ recombination scenarios. In a later analysis, every TCR beta chain was defined by the combination of its CDR3 amino acid sequence and its V-gene family, and reads without a unique V-gene family were dropped. As a way to deal with suspected cross-contamination and a sequencing artifact, a later analysis dropped hundreds of nucleotide sequences that were highly shared and had low generation probability. A later analysis calculated a clonal expansion index for each public chain from normalized within-repertoire ranks of inferred template counts. In a later analysis, generation probabilities were computed using a VDJ recombination model fitted to out-of-frame rearrangements, and the results were checked against IGoR. In a later analysis, TCR-TCR, TCR-HLA and TCR-CMV co-occurrence was scored with hypergeometric tests, and a repertoire-size bias correction was applied to TCR pairs. A later analysis estimated false discovery rates by permuting HLA or CMV assignments 20 times. In a later analysis, co-occurring TCRs were grouped using DBSCAN, and TCRdist sequence similarity was added for clustering within HLA-allele-positive subsets. Co-occurrence clustering excluded repertoires with fewer than 30,000 or more than 120,000 public chains, plus five with anomalous nucleotide sharing. TCRdb retrieved this table from immuneACCESS and kept in-frame rearrangements only. Not all clones are present; in checked studies, unresolved V genes account for under half, and no reason is known for the remainder. D and trimming were read from the DNA, whereas the V and J calls and clone size are those reported in that table. Present in this sample are more than 100,000 clones, roughly 85% of which were seen just once. 1.5% to 1.7% of the sample rests with the top ten.

This clone was counted between two and nine times. Its antigen remains undetermined. Base qualities are not recorded, but no much larger clone differs from it by a single base. Sequencing was done on a sample of PBMCs. Here the chain combines TRBV11-2 and TRBJ2-7; 9 junctional bases match TRBD2. This TCR was recovered from a man in his forties in good health and CMV-seronegative. The DNA reads as follows: TGTGCCAGCAGCTTTCTAGCGGGGATGGCTCACGAGCAGTACTTC. Protein translation: CASSFLAGMAHEQYF.